This T cell receptor beta chain was obtained from a study of T-cell reconstitution after alpha-beta-depleted transplantation in children. This clonotype was observed many times. What it recognizes is unknown. Broader study findings: It was newly produced T cells that mostly accounted for T-cell counts and diversity one year after transplant.

Unique molecular identifiers were incorporated into the prepared TCRbeta library. Via MiXCR, TCRdb re-called the PCR reads, giving one row per CDR3 protein. The table lists approximately 18,000 distinct CDR3 sequences, approximately 12% of them singletons. This sequence was found in a female patient aged 2 to 10 who had a stem cell transplant for congenital amegakaryocytic thrombocytopenia, so the T cells may come from the graft donor. The sequenced sample was PBMCs, mostly from graft donor cells, obtained 60 days after TCRalphabeta/CD19-depleted stem cell transplant.

CDR3 nucleotides: TGTGCCAGCAGCACCGGGACTAGCGGGTTCCGGTATACGCAGTATTTT. It translates to CASSTGTSGFRYTQYF. The genes are TRBV5-5 and TRBJ2-3, with TRBD2 matching 12 bases. This CDR3 comprises 16 residues. Germline-derived CDR1 and CDR2 are SGHKS and YYEKEE (reference sequence). Trimming cost V 4 bases and J 7 bases; bases outside gene matches: 10.